This passage covers 3 T cell receptor beta chains from one sample sequenced in a study of cytomegalovirus exposure and HLA in healthy donors. The method was immunoSEQ multiplex PCR; TCRdb's version includes in-frame clones alone and lacks a portion of them. The sample consists of 40,000 to 55,000 clones, approximately 94% of them appearing once. The sample taken for sequencing was PBMCs. These receptor sequences come from a woman younger than 30 in good health and CMV-seronegative.

Here the CDR3 reads CAISDADRSSGNTIYF. As DNA, the CDR3 is TGTGCCATCAGTGATGCAGACAGGAGCTCTGGAAACACCATATATTTT. The V and J genes are TRBV10-3 and TRBJ1-3; D may be TRBD1 (6 bases). V dropped 3 bases and J dropped 0 bases, with 12 bases sitting between them. The germline gives CDR1 ENHRY, CDR2 SYGVKD. CDR3 length equals 16 residues.

The rearrangement uses TRBV28 and TRBJ2-3, with 9 bases matching TRBD2. Per the germline V gene, CDR1 is MDHEN and CDR2 is SYDVKM. The CDR3 spans 16 residues. V trimming: 5 bases; J trimming: 3 bases; junction bases outside the gene matches: 9. The CDR3 spells CASSPRRLAGTDTQYF. CDR3 DNA sequence: TGTGCCAGCAGTCCCCGCAGGCTAGCGGGAACAGATACGCAGTATTTT.

V and J are TRBV7-6 and TRBJ1-4; no clear D gene. In germline, CDR1 is SGHVS, CDR2 FNYEAQ. V lost 7 bases to trimming and J lost 3 bases, with 15 bases between them. The CDR3 length is 15 residues. The CDR3 coding sequence is TGTGCCAGCACCGACCTCCCGGGGTCTAATGAAAAACTGTTTTTT. Its protein product is CASTDLPGSNEKLFF.